This T cell receptor (beta chain) stems from a study of T cell therapy after organ transplantation. Study summary: T cells were expanded 2 weeks with 30 CMV class I/II epitopes. After therapy, patients were monitored for 25 to 35 weeks.

CDR3 length: 14 residues. From germline, CDR1 is MGHDK and CDR2 SYGVNS. V lost 2 bases, J lost 1 base, and 8 bases lay in between. The study, taken as a whole, reports: Reconstitution after therapy seemingly combined transferred and product-undetected endogenous clonotypes. Effects of concurrent antirejection and antiviral medications were not evaluable.

Clones were read by immunoSEQ multiplex PCR, and TCRdb kept only the in-frame ones, dropping some. The sample shows more than 2,000 clones, about 89% of them seen only once. A note on this clone: Its antigen is unknown.

The gene calls are TRBV25-1 and TRBJ1-1; no reliable D call. Here the sequenced sample was CD8+ T cells from blood, taken before autologous CMV-specific T cell therapy. The source is a human patient who had received a solid organ transplant and had CMV disease. CDR3 loop: CASSEDTWNTEAFF. CDR3 DNA: TGTGCCAGCAGTGAAGATACGTGGAACACTGAAGCTTTCTTT. Based on the CDR3 plus reference TRBV25-1 and TRBJ1-1, the full variable domain is EADIYQTPRYLVIGTGKKITLECSQTMGHDKMYWYQQDPGMELHLIHYSYGVNSTEKGDLSSESTVSRIRTEHFPLTLESARPSHTSQYLCASSEDTWNTEAFFGQGTRLTVV.